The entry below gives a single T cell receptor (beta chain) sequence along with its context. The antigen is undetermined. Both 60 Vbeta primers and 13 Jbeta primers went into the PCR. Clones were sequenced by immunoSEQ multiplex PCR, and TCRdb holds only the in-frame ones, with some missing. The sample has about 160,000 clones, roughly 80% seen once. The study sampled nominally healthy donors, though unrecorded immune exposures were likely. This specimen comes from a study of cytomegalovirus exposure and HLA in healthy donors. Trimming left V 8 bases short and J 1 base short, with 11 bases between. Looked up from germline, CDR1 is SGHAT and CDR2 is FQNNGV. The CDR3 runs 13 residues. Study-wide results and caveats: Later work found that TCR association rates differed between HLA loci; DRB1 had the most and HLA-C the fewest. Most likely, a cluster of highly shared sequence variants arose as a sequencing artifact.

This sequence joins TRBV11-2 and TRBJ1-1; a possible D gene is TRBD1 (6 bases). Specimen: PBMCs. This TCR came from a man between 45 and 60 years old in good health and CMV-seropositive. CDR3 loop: CASSQQGNTEAFF. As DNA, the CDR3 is TGTGCCAGCTCCCAACAGGGGAACACTGAAGCTTTCTTT.